The clone carrying this T cell receptor beta chain was recorded many times. What it binds is unknown. Using its own MiXCR run on the reads, TCRdb lists one record per CDR3 protein. Altogether around 290,000 distinct CDR3 sequences are present, about 25% being singletons, with the ten largest covering about 14%. The sample is drawn from a study of T cell repertoires in cytomegalovirus infection. Study at large: Shared public TCR beta signatures pointed to both CMV infection and a matching HLA type. Broader study findings: Adding up the frequency of public TCR beta families identified people who carried CMV plus the relevant HLA. In two of eight donors, the top clonotype was HLA-C-restricted CMV-specific.

Trimming stripped 1 base from V and 2 bases from J, with 12 bases between. The CDR3 contains 15 residues. Germline V lookup: CDR1 SGHAT, CDR2 FQNNGV. This rearrangement joins TRBV11-2 to TRBJ2-7; D is unclear. This sequence originates from a human donor in good health (CMV status not recorded). Some clones in this sample may be carry-over from other donors' samples. Sequenced material: PBMCs. The CDR3 DNA sequence: TGTGCCAGCAGCTTAGGCAGCAGCAGGCCCTACGAGCAGTACTTC. Amino acid sequence: CASSLGSSRPYEQYF.